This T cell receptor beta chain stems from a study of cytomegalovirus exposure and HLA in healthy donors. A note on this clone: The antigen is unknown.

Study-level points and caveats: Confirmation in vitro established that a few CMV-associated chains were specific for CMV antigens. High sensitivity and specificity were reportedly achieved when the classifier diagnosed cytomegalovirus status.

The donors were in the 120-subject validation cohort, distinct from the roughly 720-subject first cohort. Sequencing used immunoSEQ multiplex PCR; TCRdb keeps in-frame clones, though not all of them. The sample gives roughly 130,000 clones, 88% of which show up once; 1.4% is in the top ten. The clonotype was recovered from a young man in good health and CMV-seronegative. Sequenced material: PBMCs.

CDR3 sequence reads: CASSVGAGGTYNEQFF. For the CDR3, the DNA is TGTGCCAGCAGCGTAGGGGCGGGAGGGACCTACAATGAGCAGTTCTTC. This chain uses TRBV9 with TRBJ2-1, with 9 nucleotides matching TRBD2. This CDR3 contains 16 residues. CDR1 is SGDLS and CDR2 is YYNGEE in the germline V gene. V gave up 0 bases and J gave up 2 bases; unmatched junction bases: 3.